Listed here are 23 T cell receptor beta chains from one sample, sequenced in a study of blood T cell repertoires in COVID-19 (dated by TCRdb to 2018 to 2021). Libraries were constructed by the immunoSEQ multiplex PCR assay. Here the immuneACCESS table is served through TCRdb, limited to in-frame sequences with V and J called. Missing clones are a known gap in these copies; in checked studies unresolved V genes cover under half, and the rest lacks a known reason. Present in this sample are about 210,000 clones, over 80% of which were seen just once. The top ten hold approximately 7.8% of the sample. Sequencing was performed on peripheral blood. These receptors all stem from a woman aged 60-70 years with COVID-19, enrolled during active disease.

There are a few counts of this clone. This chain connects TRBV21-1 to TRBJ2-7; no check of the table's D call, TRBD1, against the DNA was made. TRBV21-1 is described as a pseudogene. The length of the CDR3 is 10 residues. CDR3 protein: CASNTYEQYV. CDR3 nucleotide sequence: TGTGCCAGCAACACCTACGAGCAGTACGTC.

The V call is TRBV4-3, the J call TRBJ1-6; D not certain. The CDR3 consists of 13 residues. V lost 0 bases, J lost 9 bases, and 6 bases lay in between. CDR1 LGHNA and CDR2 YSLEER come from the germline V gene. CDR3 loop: CASSQDFGSPLHF. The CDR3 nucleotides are TGCGCCAGCAGCCAAGATTTCGGTTCACCCCTCCACTTT.

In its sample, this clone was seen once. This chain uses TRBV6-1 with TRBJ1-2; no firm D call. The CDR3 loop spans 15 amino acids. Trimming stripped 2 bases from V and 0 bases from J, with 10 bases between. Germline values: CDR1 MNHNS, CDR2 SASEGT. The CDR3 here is CASSESLGSNYGYTF. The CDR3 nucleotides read TGTGCCAGCAGTGAATCTCTAGGATCTAACTATGGCTACACCTTC.

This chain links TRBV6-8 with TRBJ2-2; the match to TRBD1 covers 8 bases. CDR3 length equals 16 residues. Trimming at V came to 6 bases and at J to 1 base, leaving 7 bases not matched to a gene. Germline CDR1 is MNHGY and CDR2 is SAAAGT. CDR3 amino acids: CASSPTGGRNTGELFF. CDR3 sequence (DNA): TGTGCCAGCAGCCCAACAGGGGGTAGGAACACCGGGGAGCTGTTTTTT.

CDR3 sequence (DNA): TGTGCCAGCAGCTGGCCCGCTGCCCGTTACAATGAGCAGTTCTTC. It translates to CASSWPAARYNEQFF. The chain recombines TRBV7-9 with TRBJ2-1, with D uncertain. CDR1 is SEHNR, CDR2 FQNEAQ, per germline (reference sequence). Between the trimmed V and J ends, which lost 4 bases and 4 bases, there was a span of 14 bases. This CDR3 has 15 amino acids.

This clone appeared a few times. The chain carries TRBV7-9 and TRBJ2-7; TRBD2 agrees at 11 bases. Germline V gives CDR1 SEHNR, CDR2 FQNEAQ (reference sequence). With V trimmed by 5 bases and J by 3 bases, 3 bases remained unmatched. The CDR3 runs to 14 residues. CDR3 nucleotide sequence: TGTGCCAGCAGCACGACTAGCGGGATCTACGAGCAGTACTTC. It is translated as CASSTTSGIYEQYF.

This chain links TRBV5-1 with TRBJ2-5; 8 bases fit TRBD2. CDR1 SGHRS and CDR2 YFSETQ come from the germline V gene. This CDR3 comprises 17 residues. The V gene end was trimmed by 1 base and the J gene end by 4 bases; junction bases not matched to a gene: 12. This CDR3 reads CASSLSVGSGTGETQYF. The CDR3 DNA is TGCGCCAGCAGCTTGTCGGTCGGTAGCGGGACCGGAGAGACCCAGTACTTC.

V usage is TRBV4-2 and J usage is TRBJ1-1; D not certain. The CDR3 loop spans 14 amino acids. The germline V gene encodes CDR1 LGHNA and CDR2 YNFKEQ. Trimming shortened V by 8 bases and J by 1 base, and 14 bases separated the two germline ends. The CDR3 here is CASSPGHENTEAFF. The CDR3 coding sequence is TGTGCCAGCTCCCCCGGTCATGAGAACACTGAAGCTTTCTTT.

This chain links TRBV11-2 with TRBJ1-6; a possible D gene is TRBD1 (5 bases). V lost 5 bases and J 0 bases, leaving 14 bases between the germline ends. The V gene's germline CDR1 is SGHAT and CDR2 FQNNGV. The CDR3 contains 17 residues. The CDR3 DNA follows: TGTGCCAGCAGCACCCAGGGACTCCGCTCCTATAATTCACCCCTCCACTTT. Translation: CASSTQGLRSYNSPLHF.

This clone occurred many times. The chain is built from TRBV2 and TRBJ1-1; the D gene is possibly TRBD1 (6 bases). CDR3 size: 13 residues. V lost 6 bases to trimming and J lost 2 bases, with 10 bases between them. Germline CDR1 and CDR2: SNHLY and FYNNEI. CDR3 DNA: TGTGCCAGCAGGGAGGACAGCAACACTGAAGCTTTCTTT. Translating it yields CASREDSNTEAFF.

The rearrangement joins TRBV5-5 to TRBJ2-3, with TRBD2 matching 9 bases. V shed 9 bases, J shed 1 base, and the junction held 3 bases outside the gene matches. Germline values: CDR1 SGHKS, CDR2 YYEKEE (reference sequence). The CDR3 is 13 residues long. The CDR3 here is CATRLAGTDTQYF. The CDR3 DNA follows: TGTGCCACCCGACTAGCGGGCACAGATACGCAGTATTTT.

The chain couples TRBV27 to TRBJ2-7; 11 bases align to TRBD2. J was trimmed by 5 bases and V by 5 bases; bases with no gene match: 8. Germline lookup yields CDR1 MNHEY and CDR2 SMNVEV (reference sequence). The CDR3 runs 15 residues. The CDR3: CASSPAWGLADEQYF. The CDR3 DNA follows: TGTGCCAGCAGTCCTGCCTGGGGACTAGCGGACGAGCAGTACTTC.

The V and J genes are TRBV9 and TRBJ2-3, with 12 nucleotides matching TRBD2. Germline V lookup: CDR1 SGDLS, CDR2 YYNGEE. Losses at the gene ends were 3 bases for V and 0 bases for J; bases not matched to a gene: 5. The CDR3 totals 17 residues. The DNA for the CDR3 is TGTGCCAGCAGCGCGACTAGCGGGGGCCTTAGCACAGATACGCAGTATTTT. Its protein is CASSATSGGLSTDTQYF.

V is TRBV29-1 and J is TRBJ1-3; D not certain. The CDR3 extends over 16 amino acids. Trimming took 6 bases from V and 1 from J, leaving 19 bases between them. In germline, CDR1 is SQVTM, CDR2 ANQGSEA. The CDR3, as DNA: TGCAGCGTAAGCACAGCGGGCGCCTTATCTGGAAACACCATATATTTT. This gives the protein CSVSTAGALSGNTIYF.

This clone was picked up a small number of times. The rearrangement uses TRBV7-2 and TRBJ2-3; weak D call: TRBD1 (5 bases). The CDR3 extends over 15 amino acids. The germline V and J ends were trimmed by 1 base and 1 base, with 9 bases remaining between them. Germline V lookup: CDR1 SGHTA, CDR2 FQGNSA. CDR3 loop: CASSLVLGRTDTQYF. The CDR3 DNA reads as TGTGCCAGCAGCTTAGTTTTGGGGCGCACAGATACGCAGTATTTT.

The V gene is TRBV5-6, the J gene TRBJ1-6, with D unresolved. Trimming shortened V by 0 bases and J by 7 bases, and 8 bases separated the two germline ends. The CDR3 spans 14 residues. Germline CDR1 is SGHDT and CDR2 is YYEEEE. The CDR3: CASSLVTVNSPLHF. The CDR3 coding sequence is TGTGCCAGCAGCTTGGTCACAGTGAATTCACCCCTCCACTTT.

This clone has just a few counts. The CDR3 loop is CASSPGPPLYEQYF. The CDR3 bases are TGTGCCAGCTCACCGGGCCCACCGCTCTACGAGCAGTACTTC. V usage is TRBV18 and J usage is TRBJ2-7; D gene ambiguous. CDR1 and CDR2 (germline): KGHSH, LQKENI. The CDR3 extends over 14 amino acids. The V end lost 3 bases, the J end lost 3 bases, and 12 bases lay between the germline ends.

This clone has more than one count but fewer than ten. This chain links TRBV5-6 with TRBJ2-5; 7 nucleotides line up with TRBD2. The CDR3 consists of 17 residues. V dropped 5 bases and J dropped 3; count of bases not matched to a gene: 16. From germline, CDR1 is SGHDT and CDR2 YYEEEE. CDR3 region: CASRYSHAAGEKETQYF. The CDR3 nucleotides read TGTGCCAGCAGATACTCCCACGCGGCGGGGGAAAAAGAGACCCAGTACTTC. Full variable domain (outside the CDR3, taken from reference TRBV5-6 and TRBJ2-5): DAGVTQSPTHLIKTRGQQVTLRCSPKSGHDTVSWYQQALGQGPQFIFQYYEEEERQRGNFPDRFSGHQFPNYSSELNVNALLLGDSALYLCASRYSHAAGEKETQYFGPGTRLLVL.

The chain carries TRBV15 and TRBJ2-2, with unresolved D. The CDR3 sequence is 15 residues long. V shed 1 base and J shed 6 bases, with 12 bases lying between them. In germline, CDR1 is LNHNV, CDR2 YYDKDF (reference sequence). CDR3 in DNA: TGTGCCACCAGCAGAGGTCGCAGGTGGGCCGGGGAGCTGTTTTTT. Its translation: CATSRGRRWAGELFF.

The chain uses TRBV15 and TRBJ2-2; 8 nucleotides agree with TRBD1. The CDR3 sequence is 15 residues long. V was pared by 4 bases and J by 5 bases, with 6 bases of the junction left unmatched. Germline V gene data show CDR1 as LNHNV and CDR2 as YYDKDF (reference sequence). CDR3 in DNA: TGTGCCACCAGCACCGACAGGGGAGAAACCGGGGAGCTGTTTTTT. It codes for CATSTDRGETGELFF.

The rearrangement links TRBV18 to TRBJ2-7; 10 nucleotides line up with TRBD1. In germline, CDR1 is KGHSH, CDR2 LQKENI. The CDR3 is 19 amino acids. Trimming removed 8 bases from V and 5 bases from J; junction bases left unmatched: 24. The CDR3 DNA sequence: TGTGCCAGCCCCCCCTTCTTTAGTATGTCCGGGACAGGGGTTAACGAGCAGTACGTC. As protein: CASPPFFSMSGTGVNEQYV.

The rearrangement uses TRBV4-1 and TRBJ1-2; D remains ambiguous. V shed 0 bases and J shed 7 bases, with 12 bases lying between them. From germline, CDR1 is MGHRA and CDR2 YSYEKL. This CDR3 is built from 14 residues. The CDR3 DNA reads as TGCGCCAGCAGCCAAGAGAGTACAGTCCGTGGCTACACCTTC. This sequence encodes CASSQESTVRGYTF.

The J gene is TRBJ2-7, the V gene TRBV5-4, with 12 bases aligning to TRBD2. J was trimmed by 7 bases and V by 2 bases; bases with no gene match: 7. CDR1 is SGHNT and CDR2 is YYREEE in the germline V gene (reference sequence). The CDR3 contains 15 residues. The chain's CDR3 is CASSFPSGRGGEQYF. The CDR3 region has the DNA TGTGCCAGCAGCTTCCCTAGCGGGAGGGGAGGGGAGCAGTACTTC.